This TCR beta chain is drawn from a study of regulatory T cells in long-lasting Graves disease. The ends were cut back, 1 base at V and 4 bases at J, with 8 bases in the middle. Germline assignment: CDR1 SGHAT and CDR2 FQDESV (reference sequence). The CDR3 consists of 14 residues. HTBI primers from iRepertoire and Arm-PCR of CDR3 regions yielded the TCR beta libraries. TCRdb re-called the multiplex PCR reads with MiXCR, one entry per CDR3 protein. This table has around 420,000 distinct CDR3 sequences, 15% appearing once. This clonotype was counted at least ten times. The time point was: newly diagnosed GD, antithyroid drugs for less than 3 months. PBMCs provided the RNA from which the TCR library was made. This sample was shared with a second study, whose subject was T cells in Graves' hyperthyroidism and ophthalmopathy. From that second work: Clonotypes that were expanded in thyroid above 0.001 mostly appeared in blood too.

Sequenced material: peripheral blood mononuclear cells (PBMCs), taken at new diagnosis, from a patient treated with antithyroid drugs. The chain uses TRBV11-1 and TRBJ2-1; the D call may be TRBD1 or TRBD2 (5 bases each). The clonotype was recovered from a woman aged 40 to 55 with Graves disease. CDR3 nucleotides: TGTGCCAGCAGCTTAGAGGGACCATACAATGAGCAGTTCTTC. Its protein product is CASSLEGPYNEQFF.